The T cell receptor (beta chain) described here comes from a study of tumor-infiltrating lymphocytes in glioblastoma multiforme. Three nested ARM-PCR rounds with V-beta and C-beta primers built TCRB libraries. Unique molecular identifiers were not described for the libraries. One entry per CDR3 protein results from TCRdb running MiXCR on the multiplex PCR reads. The sample includes fewer than 11,000 distinct CDR3 sequences, about 70% of them seen just once. By share, this clonotype counts as medium-sized (0.01 to 0.1%). Germline loops: CDR1 MNHEY, CDR2 SVGAGI. The J segment lost 1 base and the V segment lost 6 bases, leaving 3 bases of the junction unmatched. The CDR3 covers 14 residues.

This receptor was identified in a male donor with glioblastoma. Sample: brain tumor tissue. The V gene is TRBV6-5, the J gene TRBJ2-7; 10 bases line up with TRBD1. The DNA of the CDR3 is TGTGCCAGCAGCGAGGACAGGGGGTCCTACGAGCAGTACTTC. As protein: CASSEDRGSYEQYF.